The clone carrying this TCR beta chain was counted a single time. Its antigen is undetermined. The data originate from a study of cytomegalovirus exposure and HLA in healthy donors. Germline CDR1 reads LNHNV; CDR2 reads YYDKDF (reference sequence). CDR3 length: 15 residues. V was pared by 1 base and J by 6 bases, with 7 bases of the junction left unmatched. Study-level results: Later analysis reportedly placed an Asian-associated ancestry cluster below the roughly 600-donor mean in N-insertions. In vitro assays verified that three CMV-associated chains recognized CMV antigens specifically.

The PCR made use of 60 Vbeta and 13 Jbeta primers. Here immunoSEQ multiplex PCR was the method, and the copy in TCRdb shows in-frame clones only, minus some. The repertoire consists of some 140,000 clones, with over 60% occurring once and the leading ten covering around 3.1%. The sequence came from a man in his forties in good health and CMV-seronegative. Specimen: PBMCs. This chain links TRBV15 with TRBJ2-7, with 9 bases identical to TRBD1. The CDR3 reads CATSRAGTGFLEQYF. CDR3 sequence (DNA): TGTGCCACCAGCAGAGCTGGGACAGGGTTCCTCGAGCAGTACTTC.